The 12 T cell receptor beta chains below all came from one sample that was sequenced in a study of blood T cell repertoires in COVID-19. Some clones are missing from TCRdb's copy, which holds only in-frame ones; the method was immunoSEQ multiplex PCR. The repertoire holds about 140,000 clones, with 75% to 85% as singletons. The sample taken for sequencing was peripheral blood. The receptors were gathered from a man over 45 with acute or convalescent COVID-19.

The chain combines TRBV7-8 with TRBJ1-1; D possibly corresponds to TRBD1 (6 bases). Trimming left V 2 bases short and J 0 bases short, with 10 bases between. Germline lookup yields CDR1 SGHVS and CDR2 FQNEAQ. The CDR3 is 15 amino acids. The CDR3 is CASSLQGQLNTEAFF. CDR3 DNA sequence: TGTGCCAGCAGCTTACAAGGACAGCTGAACACTGAAGCTTTCTTT.

This chain links TRBV6-1 with TRBJ2-5; a possible D gene is TRBD2 (7 bases). V dropped 4 bases and J dropped 0 bases, with 15 bases sitting between them. Germline values: CDR1 MNHNS, CDR2 SASEGT. The CDR3 runs to 16 residues. The CDR3 reads CASSAWGGGHQETQYF. The CDR3 bases are TGTGCCAGCAGTGCCTGGGGCGGGGGCCACCAAGAGACCCAGTACTTC.

The rearrangement uses TRBV6-1 and TRBJ2-6, with TRBD2 as a possible D gene (5 bases). Germline lookup yields CDR1 MNHNS and CDR2 SASEGT. The CDR3 spans 15 residues. V was pared by 3 bases and J by 0 bases, with 6 bases between. CDR3 coding DNA: TGTGCCAGCAGTGAGAGGGTCTCTGGGGCCAACGTCCTGACTTTC. The encoded protein is CASSERVSGANVLTF.

This chain uses TRBV27 with TRBJ1-6; D unclear. The germline V and J ends were trimmed by 5 bases and 13 bases, with 18 bases remaining between them. The germline gives CDR1 MNHEY, CDR2 SMNVEV (reference sequence). The CDR3 sequence is 14 residues long. CDR3: CASSPTRRGEPLHF. The CDR3 nucleotides are TGTGCCAGCAGTCCTACCAGGCGTGGTGAGCCCCTCCACTTT.

This chain uses TRBV6-5 with TRBJ1-4, with D perhaps matching TRBD1 (6 bases). This CDR3 is built from 14 residues. CDR1 and CDR2 (germline): MNHEY, SVGAGI. V was shortened by 10 bases and J by 7 bases, with 19 bases between the two germline ends. The CDR3 DNA is TGTGCCACCAGATACAGGGAAGGGGGTGAAAAACTGTTTTTT. It encodes CATRYREGGEKLFF.

The chain joins TRBV7-9 to TRBJ1-6, with 8 bases identical to TRBD1. This CDR3 has 16 residues. The germline V gene has CDR1 SEHNR and CDR2 FQNEAQ (reference sequence). J was trimmed by 0 bases and V by 5 bases; bases with no gene match: 3. This chain's CDR3 is CASSADRASYNSPLHF. The CDR3 DNA reads as TGTGCCAGCAGCGCGGACAGGGCCTCCTATAATTCACCCCTCCACTTT.

J is TRBJ1-1 and V is TRBV6-5, with D perhaps matching TRBD1 (5 bases). V was pared by 2 bases and J by 0 bases, with 13 bases between. CDR1 is MNHEY and CDR2 is SVGAGI in the germline V gene. The CDR3 totals 16 residues. Written as DNA, the CDR3 is TGTGCCAGCAGTTACACAGGACCGTTAATGAACACTGAAGCTTTCTTT. This gives the protein CASSYTGPLMNTEAFF.

The chain carries TRBV9 and TRBJ1-2; a weak D match, TRBD1 (6 bases). CDR3 length: 14 amino acids. The germline V gene has CDR1 SGDLS and CDR2 YYNGEE. V was trimmed by 5 bases and J by 7 bases, leaving 18 bases between them. Here the CDR3 reads CASRTQQGVGGYTF. In nucleotides, the CDR3 is TGTGCCAGCAGGACCCAACAGGGAGTCGGTGGCTACACCTTC.

The chain is built from TRBV19 and TRBJ2-1, with TRBD1 matching 8 bases. V was pared by 4 bases and J by 4 bases, with 3 bases of the junction left unmatched. This CDR3 comprises 14 residues. Germline V gives CDR1 LNHDA, CDR2 SQIVND (reference sequence). The CDR3 sequence: CASSTGGDYNEQFF. DNA for the CDR3: TGTGCCAGTAGTACAGGGGGCGATTACAATGAGCAGTTCTTC. The variable domain in full, with the rest retrieved from reference TRBV19 and TRBJ2-1, is DGGITQSPKYLFRKEGQNVTLSCEQNLNHDAMYWYRQDPGQGLRLIYYSQIVNDFQKGDIAEGYSVSREKKESFPLTVTSAQKNPTAFYLCASSTGGDYNEQFFGPGTRLTVL.

This chain joins TRBV6-5 and TRBJ2-3; D is possibly TRBD2 (6 bases). The V gene's germline CDR1 is MNHEY and CDR2 SVGAGI. V was pared by 6 bases and J by 0 bases, with 13 bases between. This CDR3 is built from 15 residues. CDR3 nucleotides: TGTGCCAGCAGACCCGATCGGGGGAGCACAGATACGCAGTATTTT. Protein product: CASRPDRGSTDTQYF.

The chain recombines TRBV6-2 or TRBV6-3 with TRBJ2-7; 12 nucleotides align to TRBD2. The CDR3 has 19 residues. Germline CDR1 is MNHEY and CDR2 is SVGEGT. J gave up 0 bases and V 0 bases, and 9 bases lay outside the gene matches. CDR3 DNA: TGTGCCAGCAGTTACTCGATCTCGACTAGCGGGAGAAGCTCCTACGAGCAGTACTTC. Its protein is CASSYSISTSGRSSYEQYF.

This rearrangement joins TRBV27 to TRBJ2-3; 8 nucleotides match TRBD1. Germline V lookup: CDR1 MNHEY, CDR2 SMNVEV (reference sequence). The trim removed 2 bases at V and 4 bases at J, leaving 14 bases unmatched. The CDR3 is 18 amino acids. Here the CDR3 reads CASSLDFVTGEKADTQYF. CDR3 DNA: TGTGCCAGCAGTTTAGATTTCGTGACAGGGGAAAAGGCAGATACGCAGTATTTT.